The clone carrying this T cell receptor (beta chain) was seen ten or more times. Its target is unknown. The data were obtained in a study of T cells in Graves' hyperthyroidism and ophthalmopathy. RNA transcripts served as the template for amplifying TCR beta CDR3 regions. The HTBI primer set was used in a first-round RT-PCR of the TCR CDR3. TCRdb reanalysed the multiplex PCR reads using MiXCR and keeps one entry per CDR3 protein. The sample records about 300,000 distinct CDR3 sequences, roughly a fifth being singletons. General study results and limits: With a median lead of roughly 6.2 months before onset, the model predicted ophthalmopathy.

Sequencing was carried out using blood. This clonotype was obtained from a man aged 50-59 years with Graves' ophthalmopathy.

Here the CDR3 DNA reads TGCGCCAGCAGCTTGGCCCCTAGCGGGACTATCTACGAGCAGTACTTC. It specifies CASSLAPSGTIYEQYF. This chain joins TRBV5-1 and TRBJ2-7; 9 bases fit TRBD2. V was clipped by 0 bases and J by 3 bases; unmatched bases: 7. The CDR3 totals 16 residues. The germline V gene has CDR1 SGHRS and CDR2 YFSETQ. The full variable domain, rest sourced from reference TRBV5-1 and TRBJ2-7, is KAGVTQTPRYLIKTRGQQVTLSCSPISGHRSVSWYQQTPGQGLQFLFEYFSETQRNKGNFPGRFSGRQFSNSRSEMNVSTLELGDSALYLCASSLAPSGTIYEQYFGPGTRLTVT.